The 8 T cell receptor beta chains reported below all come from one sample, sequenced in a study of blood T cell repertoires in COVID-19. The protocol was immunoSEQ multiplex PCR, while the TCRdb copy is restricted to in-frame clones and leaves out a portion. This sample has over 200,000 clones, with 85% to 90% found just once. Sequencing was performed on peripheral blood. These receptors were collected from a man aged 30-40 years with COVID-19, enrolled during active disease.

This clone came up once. The CDR3 DNA sequence: TGCAGCGTTGAAGGGGAGGCAGGCGCGAACACTGAAGCTTTCTTT. As protein: CSVEGEAGANTEAFF. The rearrangement links TRBV29-1 to TRBJ1-1; D uncertain. CDR1 and CDR2 from the germline V gene are SQVTM and ANQGSEA. This CDR3 region has 15 residues. Trimming stripped 1 base from V and 1 base from J, with 13 bases between.

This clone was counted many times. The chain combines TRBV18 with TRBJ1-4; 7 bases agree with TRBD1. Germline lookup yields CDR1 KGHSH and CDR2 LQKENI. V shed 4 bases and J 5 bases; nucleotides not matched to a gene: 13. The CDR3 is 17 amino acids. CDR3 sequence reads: CASSRKDSDRVNEKLFF. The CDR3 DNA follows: TGTGCCAGCTCACGTAAGGACTCAGACAGGGTGAATGAAAAACTGTTTTTT.

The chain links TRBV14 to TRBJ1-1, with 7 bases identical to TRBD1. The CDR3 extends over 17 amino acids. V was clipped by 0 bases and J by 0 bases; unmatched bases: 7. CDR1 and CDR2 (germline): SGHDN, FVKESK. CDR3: CASSQDLGQLMNTEAFF. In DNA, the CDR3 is TGTGCCAGCAGCCAAGATTTGGGACAGCTAATGAACACTGAAGCTTTCTTT.

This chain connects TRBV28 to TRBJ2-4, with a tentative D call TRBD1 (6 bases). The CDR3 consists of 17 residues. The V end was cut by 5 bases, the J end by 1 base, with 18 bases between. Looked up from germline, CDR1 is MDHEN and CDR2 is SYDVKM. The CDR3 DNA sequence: TGTGCCAGCAGTACCGGACAGCTAGTCGCGGCCAAAAACATTCAGTACTTC. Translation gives CASSTGQLVAAKNIQYF.

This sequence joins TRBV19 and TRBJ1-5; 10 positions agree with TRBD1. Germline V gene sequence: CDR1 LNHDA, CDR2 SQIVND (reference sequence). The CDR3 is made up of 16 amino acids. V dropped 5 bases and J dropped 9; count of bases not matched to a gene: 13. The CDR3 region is CASSLTDRGPGLPQHF. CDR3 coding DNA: TGTGCCAGTAGTCTAACAGACAGGGGGCCCGGGTTGCCCCAGCATTTT. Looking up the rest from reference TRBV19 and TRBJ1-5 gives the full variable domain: DGGITQSPKYLFRKEGQNVTLSCEQNLNHDAMYWYRQDPGQGLRLIYYSQIVNDFQKGDIAEGYSVSREKKESFPLTVTSAQKNPTAFYLCASSLTDRGPGLPQHFGDGTRLSIL.

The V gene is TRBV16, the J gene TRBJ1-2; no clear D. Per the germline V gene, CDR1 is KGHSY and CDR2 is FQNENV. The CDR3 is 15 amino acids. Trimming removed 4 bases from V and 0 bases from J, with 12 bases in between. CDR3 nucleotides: TGTGCCAGCAGCCCCAGAAACCTAGCTAACTATGGCTACACCTTC. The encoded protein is CASSPRNLANYGYTF.

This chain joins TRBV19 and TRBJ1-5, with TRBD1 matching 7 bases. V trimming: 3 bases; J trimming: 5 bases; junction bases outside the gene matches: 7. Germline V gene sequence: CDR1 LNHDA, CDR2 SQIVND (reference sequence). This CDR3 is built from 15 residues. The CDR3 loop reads CASSMPGTVYQPQHF. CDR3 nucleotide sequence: TGTGCCAGTAGTATGCCAGGGACAGTGTATCAGCCCCAGCATTTT.

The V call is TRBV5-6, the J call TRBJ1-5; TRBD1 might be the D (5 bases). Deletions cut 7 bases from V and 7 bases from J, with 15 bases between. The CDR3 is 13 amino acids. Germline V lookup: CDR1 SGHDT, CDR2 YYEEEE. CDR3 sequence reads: CASGSGGGQPQHF. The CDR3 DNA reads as TGTGCCAGCGGCTCGGGGGGAGGACAGCCCCAGCATTTT.